The 22 T cell receptor beta chains listed next were all sequenced from one sample in a study of blood T cells in healthy people across ages. The second PCR ran roughly 7 to 12 cycles with a sample-barcoded 5' primer and J-beta primers. One entry per CDR3 protein, called by TCRdb with MiXCR from the 5' RACE reads. The sample holds about 620,000 distinct CDR3 sequences, approximately 52% seen once. The sample comprised blood. These receptors all stem from an elderly woman in good health.

This rearrangement joins TRBV2 to TRBJ2-7; D ambiguous. Deletions cut 3 bases from V and 7 bases from J, with 7 bases between. The V gene's germline CDR1 is SNHLY and CDR2 FYNNEI. The CDR3 contains 11 residues. CDR3 bases: TGTGCCAGCAGTGATTACGATGAGCAGTACTTC. Encoded protein: CASSDYDEQYF.

The chain carries TRBV7-2 and TRBJ1-1; tentative D call: TRBD1 (5 bases). Germline V CDR1 and CDR2: SGHTA, FQGNSA. V was clipped by 5 bases and J by 0 bases, with 13 bases between them. This CDR3 spans 15 amino acids. CDR3 protein: CASSDPGRMNTEAFF. DNA of the CDR3: TGTGCCAGCAGCGATCCGGGACGGATGAACACTGAAGCTTTCTTT.

The table lists this clonotype with a few counts. The DNA for the CDR3 is TGTGCCAGCAGCTTAGGTGGGGATGGGCCTGAAGCTTTCTTT. Translated: CASSLGGDGPEAFF. The chain links TRBV7-9 to TRBJ1-1, with D uncertain. Trimming took 1 base from V and 6 from J, leaving 12 bases between them. The germline V gene encodes CDR1 SEHNR and CDR2 FQNEAQ (reference sequence). There are 14 residues in the CDR3.

This clonotype was counted ten times or more. Here the CDR3 reads CASSTGIRVTQYF. CDR3 DNA: TGTGCCAGCAGCACCGGGATCCGGGTTACGCAGTATTTT. V and J are TRBV11-2 and TRBJ2-3; D is perhaps TRBD2 (5 bases). In germline, CDR1 is SGHAT, CDR2 FQNNGV. V gave up 5 bases and J gave up 8 bases, with 14 bases separating them. CDR3 length: 13 amino acids. The whole variable domain, filled in from reference TRBV11-2 and TRBJ2-3, reads EAGVAQSPRYKIIEKRQSVAFWCNPISGHATLYWYQQILGQGPKLLIQFQNNGVVDDSQLPKDRFSAERLKGVDSTLKIQPAKLEDSAVYLCASSTGIRVTQYFGPGTRLTVL.

This chain uses TRBV27 with TRBJ2-6; D is undetermined. CDR3 length: 15 residues. With 7 bases removed from V and 4 bases from J, the gap between germline ends came to 14 bases. Germline CDR1 reads MNHEY; CDR2 reads SMNVEV (reference sequence). As DNA, the CDR3 is TGTGCCAGCACTCAAAAACCAGAGGGGGCCAACGTCCTGACTTTC. Residues: CASTQKPEGANVLTF.

The chain employs TRBV4-1 and TRBJ2-3; D ambiguous. Germline CDR1 is MGHRA and CDR2 is YSYEKL. Trimming cost V 2 bases and J 9 bases, with 9 bases left between them. The CDR3 extends over 12 amino acids. The CDR3 DNA reads as TGCGCCAGCAGCCAATTTGACGGCACGCAGTATTTT. It codes for CASSQFDGTQYF.

V is TRBV4-1 and J is TRBJ2-3, with TRBD2 identical over 12 bases. CDR1 MGHRA and CDR2 YSYEKL come from the germline V gene. This CDR3 spans 17 amino acids. J gave up 4 bases and V 0 bases, and 5 bases lay outside the gene matches. Written as DNA, the CDR3 is TGCGCCAGCAGCCAAGATCAGCTAGCGGGGGGGGCAGATACGCAGTATTTT. Amino acids: CASSQDQLAGGADTQYF.

This chain joins TRBV29-1 and TRBJ2-1, with unresolved D. Germline lookup yields CDR1 SQVTM and CDR2 ANQGSEA. Trimming removed 3 bases from V and 9 bases from J, with 9 bases in between. This CDR3 has 11 residues. CDR3 DNA sequence: TGCAGCGTTGATGTCGGCGTTGAGCAGTTCTTC. It encodes CSVDVGVEQFF.

The rearrangement joins TRBV6-5 to TRBJ2-1, with a weak D call TRBD1 (6 bases). CDR1 is MNHEY, CDR2 SVGAGI, per germline. Trimming cost V 0 bases and J 6 bases, with 12 bases left between them. The CDR3 totals 15 residues. CDR3: CASSYSQGLPNEQFF. The CDR3 DNA sequence: TGTGCCAGCAGTTACTCCCAGGGGCTTCCCAATGAGCAGTTCTTC.

The chain combines TRBV20-1 with TRBJ1-6; D unclear. V was clipped by 2 bases and J by 7 bases, with 15 bases between them. The germline V gene has CDR1 DFQATT and CDR2 SNEGSKA (reference sequence). CDR3 size: 15 residues. CDR3 DNA: TGCAGTGCTAGACCTCCCGGACCATTCAATTCACCCCTCCACTTT. It specifies CSARPPGPFNSPLHF.

In DNA, the CDR3 is TGTGCCAGCAGCGCCCATTCTGACAGGGGCGAGTTGTTCTTC. Amino acids: CASSAHSDRGELFF. The gene calls are TRBV9 and TRBJ2-1; 8 nucleotides match TRBD1. Unmatched junction bases numbered 14, after V lost 3 bases and J lost 15 bases. The CDR3 is made up of 14 amino acids. CDR1 and CDR2 from the germline V gene are SGDLS and YYNGEE.

This clonotype has more than one count but fewer than ten. The genes are TRBV6-1 and TRBJ1-5; tentative D call: TRBD1 (5 bases). The germline gives CDR1 MNHNS, CDR2 SASEGT. The CDR3 sequence is 13 residues long. Trimming removed 8 bases from V and 11 bases from J, with 19 bases in between. The CDR3: CASRGPSQSAQHF. The CDR3 DNA is TGTGCCAGCCGGGGCCCCTCCCAATCAGCCCAGCATTTT.

The V gene is TRBV20-1, the J gene TRBJ1-1, with a possible D match to TRBD1 (6 bases). The CDR3 is made up of 13 amino acids. Between the trimmed V and J ends, which lost 4 bases and 3 bases, there was a span of 12 bases. CDR1 is DFQATT and CDR2 is SNEGSKA in the germline V gene (reference sequence). This chain's CDR3 is CSAKDRTDTEAFF. The CDR3 DNA sequence: TGCAGTGCTAAAGACAGGACGGACACTGAAGCTTTCTTT.

The chain carries TRBV20-1 and TRBJ1-1; D might be TRBD1 (5 bases). Trimming pared 5 bases from V and 5 bases from J, leaving 18 bases between. The CDR3 spans 14 residues. The V gene's germline CDR1 is DFQATT and CDR2 SNEGSKA (reference sequence). The DNA for the CDR3 is TGCAGTGCTGGAGCGGTAGGGGTTACAACTGAAGCTTTCTTT. Its protein is CSAGAVGVTTEAFF.

V gene TRBV3-1 combines with J gene TRBJ1-4; D gene ambiguous. The CDR3 length is 13 residues. Germline CDR1 and CDR2: LGHDT and YNNKEL (reference sequence). Trimming shortened V by 1 base and J by 8 bases, and 8 bases separated the two germline ends. The CDR3 loop reads CASSQAAREKLFF. CDR3 coding DNA: TGTGCCAGCAGCCAAGCTGCGCGGGAAAAACTGTTTTTT.

The chain carries TRBV27 and TRBJ1-2, with D maybe TRBD1 (5 bases). The CDR3 length is 14 residues. Deletions cut 2 bases from V and 2 bases from J, with 9 bases between. CDR1 MNHEY and CDR2 SMNVEV come from the germline V gene (reference sequence). The CDR3 coding sequence is TGTGCCAGCAGTTTAGAGGGGAAGAACTATGGCTACACCTTC. Protein: CASSLEGKNYGYTF.

The rearrangement uses TRBV7-9 and TRBJ2-3; 9 nucleotides align to TRBD2. The J segment lost 1 base and the V segment lost 6 bases, leaving 5 bases of the junction unmatched. This CDR3 is built from 15 residues. Looked up from germline, CDR1 is SEHNR and CDR2 is FQNEAQ (reference sequence). CDR3 coding DNA: TGTGCCAGCAGAGGTAGCGGGGGCCGCACAGATACGCAGTATTTT. This codes for CASRGSGGRTDTQYF.

The sample holds a few counts of this clonotype. This chain links TRBV24-1 with TRBJ2-2; 7 nucleotides match TRBD1. This CDR3 is 16 amino acids long. J was trimmed by 2 bases and V by 10 bases; bases with no gene match: 12. The germline gives CDR1 KGHDR, CDR2 SFDVKD. The CDR3 spells CATSKQGPFNTGELFF. CDR3 nucleotide sequence: TGTGCCACTTCAAAACAGGGGCCCTTTAACACCGGGGAGCTGTTTTTT.

About this clonotype: Relative to the germline gene, one junction end is altered; a read error may explain this. This sequence joins TRBV12-3 or TRBV12-4 and TRBJ2-1; perhaps TRBD1 as D (5 bases). The CDR3 has 14 residues. CDR3 sequence reads: CASRPFLGPNGQFF. The DNA for the CDR3 is TGTGCCAGCAGGCCTTTCTTGGGGCCAAATGGGCAGTTCTTC.

The CDR3, as DNA: TGCAGCGGTCTGACTAGCGGGGGGACAGATACGCAGTATTTT. The encoded protein is CSGLTSGGTDTQYF. The genes are TRBV29-1 and TRBJ2-3; 13 bases align to TRBD2. Trimming took 7 bases from V and 3 from J; bases not matched to a gene: 4. Germline loops: CDR1 SQVTM, CDR2 ANQGSEA. The CDR3 has 14 residues.

As for this clonotype: It may be a read error: a sequence one base away is much more abundant. The rearrangement uses TRBV7-9 and TRBJ2-1; D may be TRBD2 (7 bases). The V gene's germline CDR1 is SEHNR and CDR2 FQNEAQ (reference sequence). The length of the CDR3 is 15 residues. The CDR3 reads CTSSLNRGAGNEQFF. The CDR3 region has the DNA TGTACCAGCAGCTTAAACCGGGGGGCAGGGAATGAGCAGTTCTTC.

Comments on this clonotype: This sequence may be a read error, since a much larger clone differs from it by one base. The chain links TRBV29-1 to TRBJ2-1; the D call may be TRBD1 or TRBD2 (5 bases each). The CDR3 length is 17 residues. Germline V CDR1 and CDR2: SQVTM, ANQGSEA. The CDR3 is CSVEDRGTRISYNGQFF. Written as DNA, the CDR3 is TGCAGCGTTGAAGATCGAGGGACCAGGATCTCCTACAATGGGCAGTTCTTC.